This T cell receptor beta chain was sequenced for a study of blood T cell repertoires in COVID-19. The CDR3 length is 16 residues. Germline CDR1 reads SGHTA; CDR2 reads FQGTGA. Unmatched junction bases numbered 14, after V lost 5 bases and J lost 9 bases. TCRdb's table, derived via immunoSEQ multiplex PCR, lists solely in-frame clones and lacks some. The sample includes roughly 72,000 clones, around 90% of them seen just once. The receptor was derived from a human donor in a cohort sampled during active COVID-19. The sequencing input was peripheral blood. The chain links TRBV7-3 to TRBJ2-1; TRBD2 matches at 9 bases. CDR3 sequence: CASSATGTSSSGEQFF. The DNA of the CDR3 is TGTGCCAGCAGCGCCACCGGGACTAGCTCTAGTGGTGAGCAGTTCTTC.